The next 27 T cell receptor beta chains were all read from a single sample in a study of blood T cell repertoires in COVID-19. The method was immunoSEQ multiplex PCR; TCRdb's version includes in-frame clones alone and lacks a portion of them. The sample comprises fewer than 120,000 clones, approximately 67% of which are singletons, and 6% to 8% rests with the top ten. Sequences were obtained from peripheral blood. These receptors originate from a woman aged 55-75 years with acute or convalescent COVID-19.

The chain is built from TRBV7-9 and TRBJ2-7, with D possibly matching TRBD1 (6 bases). The V gene lost 5 bases and the J gene lost 0 bases, with 11 bases spanning the gap. The germline V gene has CDR1 SEHNR and CDR2 FQNEAQ (reference sequence). CDR3 length: 14 residues. CDR3 sequence reads: CASSPDRNSYEQYF. In nucleotides, the CDR3 is TGTGCCAGCAGCCCGGACAGAAACTCCTACGAGCAGTACTTC.

This chain uses TRBV5-6 with TRBJ2-4, with 12 bases matching TRBD1. Germline values: CDR1 SGHDT, CDR2 YYEEEE. The CDR3 covers 17 residues. Losses at the gene ends were 4 bases for V and 3 bases for J; bases not matched to a gene: 8. Here the CDR3 reads CASSVGTGGWGKNIQYF. In DNA, the CDR3 is TGTGCCAGCAGCGTGGGGACAGGGGGCTGGGGCAAAAACATTCAGTACTTC.

CDR3 in DNA: TGTGCCAGCAGCCCAACTCTGCGTCTAGACGAGCAGTACTTC. Protein product: CASSPTLRLDEQYF. The chain has TRBV28 and TRBJ2-7; the D is unclear. CDR3 length: 14 amino acids. Looked up from germline, CDR1 is MDHEN and CDR2 is SYDVKM. Between the trimmed V and J ends, which lost 6 bases and 5 bases, there was a span of 17 bases.

This chain connects TRBV10-3 to TRBJ1-2; D is perhaps TRBD1 (6 bases). The CDR3 totals 12 residues. Germline V CDR1 and CDR2: ENHRY, SYGVKD. Trimming removed 8 bases at V and 0 bases at J, with 7 bases between. The DNA of the CDR3 is TGTGCCATCGAGGGGGCTAACTATGGCTACACCTTC. Translating it yields CAIEGANYGYTF.

This clone came up once. This chain connects TRBV29-1 to TRBJ2-3; 11 bases are a match to TRBD1. After removal of 5 bases from V and 4 bases from J, the junction contained 2 bases not matched to a gene. Germline-derived CDR1 and CDR2 are SQVTM and ANQGSEA. This CDR3 comprises 13 residues. The CDR3 DNA reads as TGCAGCGTTCGGACAGGGGGCGCAGATACGCAGTATTTT. Its translation is CSVRTGGADTQYF.

J is TRBJ1-6 and V is TRBV19; the match to TRBD1 covers 7 bases. Germline CDR1 LNHDA, CDR2 SQIVND (reference sequence). This CDR3 spans 15 amino acids. V shed 6 bases, J shed 4 bases, and the junction held 6 bases outside the gene matches. CDR3: CASRPGTEYNSPLHF. As DNA, the CDR3 is TGTGCCAGTAGGCCAGGGACAGAGTATAATTCACCCCTCCACTTT.

Only a few counts were recorded for this clone. The chain employs TRBV18 and TRBJ1-2, with 9 bases identical to TRBD1. Germline V gene sequence: CDR1 KGHSH, CDR2 LQKENI. The CDR3 is made up of 14 amino acids. V gave up 5 bases and J gave up 4 bases; unmatched junction bases: 5. CDR3 DNA sequence: TGTGCCAGCTCATTTCAGACAGGGGGCTATGGCTACACCTTC. It translates to CASSFQTGGYGYTF.

This rearrangement joins TRBV5-1 to TRBJ1-6; 9 bases are a match to TRBD1. Germline V gene lookup returns CDR1 SGHRS and CDR2 YFSETQ. The V gene end was trimmed by 0 bases and the J gene end by 0 bases; junction bases not matched to a gene: 4. The CDR3 runs 18 residues. DNA of the CDR3: TGCGCCAGCAGCTTGGGAGACAGGGGGATCTCCTATAATTCACCCCTCCACTTT. Translated: CASSLGDRGISYNSPLHF.

The chain has TRBV6-2 or TRBV6-3 and TRBJ2-7, with 8 bases that match TRBD1. The V segment lost 3 bases and the J segment 2 bases; nucleotides outside the gene matches: 3. CDR1 is MNHEY, CDR2 SVGEGT, per germline. The CDR3 contains 14 residues. This chain's CDR3 is CASSYWTGPYEQYF. The CDR3 bases are TGTGCCAGCAGTTATTGGACAGGGCCCTACGAGCAGTACTTC.

The chain links TRBV15 to TRBJ2-2; 8 nucleotides match TRBD1. J lost 3 bases, V lost 9 bases, and 3 bases had no gene match. The CDR3 extends over 13 amino acids. Germline V gene lookup returns CDR1 LNHNV and CDR2 YYDKDF (reference sequence). The CDR3 loop is CATTRGHTGELFF. In DNA form, the CDR3 reads TGTGCCACGACCAGGGGGCACACCGGGGAGCTGTTTTTT.

This clone was counted once. The rearrangement joins TRBV5-4 to TRBJ2-2; 8 bases match TRBD1. The CDR3 is 15 residues long. Germline V CDR1 and CDR2: SGHNT, YYREEE (reference sequence). V trimming: 4 bases; J trimming: 2 bases; junction bases outside the gene matches: 4. The CDR3 loop is CASSRTGLNTGELFF. The CDR3 DNA follows: TGTGCCAGCAGCCGGACAGGGCTAAACACCGGGGAGCTGTTTTTT.

A note on this clone: Other DNA sequences in this sample translate to the same CDR3. The chain carries TRBV3-1 (or the pseudogene TRBV3-2) and TRBJ2-2, with TRBD1 matching over 9 bases. Losses at the gene ends were 1 base for V and 5 bases for J; bases not matched to a gene: 2. This CDR3 is 15 amino acids long. Germline loops: CDR1 LGHDT, CDR2 YNNKEL (reference sequence). The CDR3 bases are TGTGCCAGCAGCCAAGGGACAGGGGTGACCGGGGAGCTGTTTTTT. Protein: CASSQGTGVTGELFF.

This clone was seen a few times. The genes are TRBV5-1 and TRBJ2-3; D is unclear. The length of the CDR3 is 13 residues. Trimming cost V 0 bases and J 6 bases, with 8 bases left between them. Germline CDR1 SGHRS, CDR2 YFSETQ. CDR3 amino acids: CASSLVPSDTQYF. The CDR3 DNA sequence: TGCGCCAGCAGCTTGGTCCCCTCGGATACGCAGTATTTT.

V gene TRBV7-8 combines with J gene TRBJ1-2; TRBD1 might be the D (5 bases). CDR1 and CDR2 (germline): SGHVS, FQNEAQ. The CDR3 is 14 amino acids. The V gene lost 5 bases and the J gene lost 8 bases, with 18 bases spanning the gap. The CDR3 reads CASSRQGSVEGYTF. The CDR3 DNA reads as TGTGCCAGCAGCCGGCAGGGATCGGTGGAAGGCTACACCTTC.

The V call is TRBV11-2, the J call TRBJ2-2, with unresolved D. V was clipped by 6 bases and J by 4 bases, with 6 bases between them. CDR3 size: 12 residues. CDR1 SGHAT and CDR2 FQNNGV come from the germline V gene. In DNA form, the CDR3 reads TGTGCCAGCAGTACAGCCACCGGGGAGCTGTTTTTT. Its protein product is CASSTATGELFF.

J is TRBJ2-7 and V is TRBV29-1; maybe TRBD2 (6 bases). Germline CDR1 reads SQVTM; CDR2 reads ANQGSEA. The CDR3 runs to 12 residues. V was trimmed by 4 bases and J by 5 bases, leaving 12 bases between them. CDR3 in DNA: TGCAGCGTTGTAGCTGGGGGGAACGAGCAGTACTTC. Protein sequence: CSVVAGGNEQYF.

The rearrangement uses TRBV6-5 and TRBJ1-2; D perhaps matches TRBD1 (6 bases). Trimming shortened V by 0 bases and J by 0 bases, and 8 bases separated the two germline ends. This CDR3 comprises 15 residues. Per the germline V gene, CDR1 is MNHEY and CDR2 is SVGAGI. CDR3 nucleotide sequence: TGTGCCAGCAGTTACTCGGCAGGGGCTAACTATGGCTACACCTTC. This encodes CASSYSAGANYGYTF.

The chain couples TRBV2 to TRBJ2-7, with unresolved D. From germline, CDR1 is SNHLY and CDR2 FYNNEI. V was cut by 7 bases and J by 7 bases, with 11 bases left in between. The CDR3 is made up of 11 amino acids. The chain's CDR3 is CASMAGREQYF. The CDR3 region has the DNA TGTGCCAGCATGGCAGGCCGGGAGCAGTACTTC.

This clone appeared a single time. The CDR3 DNA reads as TGTGCCAGCAGCCGAGGACAGGGGAATGAAAAACTGTTTTTT. Its protein product is CASSRGQGNEKLFF. The rearrangement links TRBV7-9 to TRBJ1-4; 9 bases align to TRBD1. The CDR3 has 14 residues. The ends lost 5 bases at V and 5 bases at J; junction bases unmatched: 3. Germline CDR1 reads SEHNR; CDR2 reads FQNEAQ (reference sequence).

The CDR3 coding sequence is TGTGCCAGCAGTGAAGCCCAGGGCCTCTCTGGAAACACCATATATTTT. It is translated as CASSEAQGLSGNTIYF. This sequence joins TRBV6-1 and TRBJ1-3, with TRBD1 as a possible D gene (5 bases). V was clipped by 0 bases and J by 0 bases, with 9 bases between them. CDR3 length: 16 residues. Germline V lookup: CDR1 MNHNS, CDR2 SASEGT.

This sequence joins TRBV28 and TRBJ2-6; D possibly corresponds to TRBD1 (5 bases). Germline loops: CDR1 MDHEN, CDR2 SYDVKM. The CDR3 is 14 residues long. Trimming left V 10 bases short and J 0 bases short, with 10 bases between. CDR3: CAIETDSGANVLTF. The CDR3 nucleotides read TGTGCCATAGAGACAGACTCTGGGGCCAACGTCCTGACTTTC.

This chain uses TRBV10-1 with TRBJ2-7, with 7 bases identical to TRBD1. The CDR3 covers 15 residues. After removal of 3 bases from V and 3 bases from J, the junction contained 8 bases not matched to a gene. Germline values: CDR1 WNHNN, CDR2 SYGVQD (reference sequence). Here the CDR3 DNA reads TGCGCCAGCAGTGATAGGCAGGGGGTGGTCTACGAGCAGTACTTC. Protein product: CASSDRQGVVYEQYF.

This CDR3 reads CAISEGTVRGETQYF. DNA of the CDR3: TGTGCCATCAGTGAGGGGACAGTAAGGGGAGAGACCCAGTACTTC. The chain employs TRBV10-3 and TRBJ2-5; 7 nucleotides align to TRBD1. The J segment lost 4 bases and the V segment lost 2 bases, leaving 7 bases of the junction unmatched. This CDR3 has 15 residues. Germline V lookup: CDR1 ENHRY, CDR2 SYGVKD.

The V gene is TRBV6-1, the J gene TRBJ1-5; D unclear. The CDR3 covers 16 residues. Trimming stripped 2 bases from V and 0 bases from J, with 11 bases between. The germline CDR1 and CDR2 sequences are MNHNS and SASEGT. For the CDR3, the DNA is TGTGCCAGCAGTGAAACGACACCTTTTAGCAATCAGCCCCAGCATTTT. Amino acids: CASSETTPFSNQPQHF.

V usage is TRBV7-9 and J usage is TRBJ2-1, with a possible D match to TRBD2 (6 bases). The CDR3 sequence is 16 residues long. The germline CDR1 and CDR2 sequences are SEHNR and FQNEAQ (reference sequence). V dropped 6 bases and J dropped 0 bases, with 15 bases sitting between them. The CDR3 loop reads CASSSRDSRSYNEQFF. CDR3 nucleotide sequence: TGTGCCAGCAGTTCCAGGGACTCCCGCTCCTACAATGAGCAGTTCTTC.

J is TRBJ1-1 and V is TRBV9, with TRBD1 identical over 7 bases. Germline CDR1 SGDLS, CDR2 YYNGEE. The CDR3 sequence is 15 residues long. V shed 7 bases and J 2 bases; nucleotides not matched to a gene: 11. The CDR3 bases are TGTGCCAGCCATCCCCTTGCAGGGGGAAACACTGAAGCTTTCTTT. Its protein is CASHPLAGGNTEAFF.

The chain couples TRBV7-2 to TRBJ1-6; the match to TRBD1 covers 10 bases. The ends lost 4 bases at V and 7 bases at J; junction bases unmatched: 1. The CDR3 spans 14 residues. Germline CDR1 SGHTA, CDR2 FQGNSA. The CDR3 DNA reads TGTGCCAGCAGCTCGACAGGGGGCAATTCACCCCTCCACTTT. This codes for CASSSTGGNSPLHF.